The next 14 T cell receptor beta chains were all read from a single sample in a study of blood T cell repertoires in COVID-19 (dated by TCRdb to 2018 to 2021). Library method: the immunoSEQ multiplex PCR assay. The source is immuneACCESS, and TCRdb retained only in-frame sequences with V and J called. Part of the clones is not carried over; for the studies checked, unresolved V genes explain less than half of this, and the remainder is unexplained. This sample holds around 270,000 clones; about 87% were observed only once. The top ten clonotypes cover 3.5% to 4.5% of the sample. The material sequenced was peripheral blood. These receptors all stem from a man aged 55 to 69 who had recovered from COVID-19.

The chain carries TRBV15 and TRBJ2-2; no firm D call. Trimming took off 0 bases at V and 0 bases at J, with 11 bases between the two ends. The CDR3 spans 17 residues. Germline loops: CDR1 LNHNV, CDR2 YYDKDF (reference sequence). The CDR3 is CATSRDAVIANTGELFF. The CDR3 DNA is TGTGCCACCAGCAGAGATGCGGTAATCGCGAACACCGGGGAGCTGTTTTTT. The whole variable domain, filled in from reference TRBV15 and TRBJ2-2, reads DAMVIQNPRYQVTQFGKPVTLSCSQTLNHNVMYWYQQKSSQAPKLLFHYYDKDFNNEADTPDNFQSRRPNTSFCFLDIRSPGLGDTAMYLCATSRDAVIANTGELFFGEGSRLTVL.

V usage is TRBV5-6 and J usage is TRBJ2-7, with no clear D. The germline V gene has CDR1 SGHDT and CDR2 YYEEEE. The CDR3 runs to 15 residues. Trimming took 4 bases from V and 5 from J, leaving 19 bases between them. CDR3 DNA: TGTGCCAGCAGCCGATCACCTACCGATCTCAACGAGCAGTACTTC. Its translation: CASSRSPTDLNEQYF.

The table lists this clone with a count of one. The chain has TRBV18 and TRBJ1-4; D is perhaps TRBD1 (6 bases). Germline-derived CDR1 and CDR2 are KGHSH and LQKENI. The CDR3 totals 19 residues. V lost 5 bases, J lost 10 bases, and 32 bases lay in between. CDR3 sequence: CASSTVRETGGGGGGKLFF. CDR3 DNA sequence: TGTGCCAGCTCAACCGTTCGTGAGACAGGAGGTGGTGGAGGTGGAAAACTGTTTTTT.

V usage is TRBV18 and J usage is TRBJ1-2; D is uncertain. V was pared by 2 bases and J by 4 bases, with 17 bases between. The CDR3 loop spans 16 amino acids. CDR1 KGHSH and CDR2 LQKENI come from the germline V gene. The CDR3 nucleotides are TGTGCCAGCTCACCAGTGCAGCCCCAAGGGAGCTATGGCTACACCTTC. This sequence encodes CASSPVQPQGSYGYTF.

The rearrangement links TRBV3-1 (or the pseudogene TRBV3-2) to TRBJ2-1; 7 nucleotides agree with TRBD1. Trimming removed 3 bases from V and 4 bases from J; junction bases left unmatched: 15. Germline-derived CDR1 and CDR2 are LGHDT and YNNKEL (reference sequence). This CDR3 is built from 18 residues. The CDR3 DNA sequence: TGTGCCAGCAGCCACCGGACAGGAAGCATCCTTCTATACAATGAGCAGTTCTTC. Translating it yields CASSHRTGSILLYNEQFF.

The chain is built from TRBV6-2 or TRBV6-3 and TRBJ1-2; D possibly corresponds to TRBD1 (6 bases). Germline CDR1 is MNHEY and CDR2 is SVGEGT. The V and J ends lost 5 bases and 6 bases respectively, with 10 bases between them. The CDR3 is made up of 12 amino acids. CDR3 amino acids: CASSLRTDGYTF. The CDR3 DNA follows: TGTGCCAGCAGTCTCCGGACAGATGGCTACACCTTC.

This clone was detected only once. The V and J genes are TRBV6-5 and TRBJ1-1; the match to TRBD1 covers 11 bases. The trim removed 6 bases at V and 5 bases at J, leaving 8 bases unmatched. Germline V CDR1 and CDR2: MNHEY, SVGAGI. This CDR3 is built from 15 residues. In DNA form, the CDR3 reads TGTGCCAGCAGGCGGGACAGGGGGGCGAGTACTGAAGCTTTCTTT. Encoded protein: CASRRDRGASTEAFF.

V is TRBV5-1 and J is TRBJ1-6; D might be TRBD1 (5 bases). Germline V gene lookup returns CDR1 SGHRS and CDR2 YFSETQ. This CDR3 is 15 amino acids long. The V end lost 0 bases, the J end lost 6 bases, and 10 bases lay between the germline ends. In DNA form, the CDR3 reads TGCGCCAGCAGCTTGGATAGGGGTGGTAATTCACCCCTCCACTTT. Translating it yields CASSLDRGGNSPLHF.

The chain is built from TRBV9 and TRBJ1-3; 7 positions agree with TRBD1. The V gene's germline CDR1 is SGDLS and CDR2 YYNGEE. V shed 4 bases, J shed 3 bases, and the junction held 4 bases outside the gene matches. There are 14 residues in the CDR3. CDR3 nucleotide sequence: TGTGCCAGCAGCCCAGGGGACAGTGGAAACACCATATATTTT. Residues: CASSPGDSGNTIYF.

The V and J genes are TRBV29-1 and TRBJ2-3, with 10 bases lining up with TRBD1. This CDR3 is 15 amino acids long. The trim removed 3 bases at V and 4 bases at J, leaving 7 bases unmatched. Germline CDR1 reads SQVTM; CDR2 reads ANQGSEA. The CDR3 here is CSVDPTGGESDTQYF. CDR3 nucleotides: TGCAGCGTTGACCCGACAGGGGGCGAGTCAGATACGCAGTATTTT.

This sequence joins TRBV10-2 and TRBJ1-1; 7 nucleotides agree with TRBD1. The CDR3 sequence is 13 residues long. With 8 bases clipped from V and 1 base from J, the junction kept 4 bases outside the gene matches. CDR1 and CDR2 (germline): WSHSY, SAAADI. CDR3 amino acids: CASSDRANTEAFF. The CDR3 DNA reads TGCGCCAGCTCCGACAGGGCGAACACTGAAGCTTTCTTT.

The V gene is TRBV30, the J gene TRBJ2-1, with 11 bases identical to TRBD2. The CDR3 spans 16 residues. Trimming removed 3 bases from V and 4 bases from J; junction bases left unmatched: 8. Germline CDR1 is GTSNPN and CDR2 is SVGIG (reference sequence). CDR3 sequence reads: CAWRESSGGGYNEQFF. The CDR3 DNA sequence: TGTGCCTGGAGAGAAAGTAGCGGGGGGGGATACAATGAGCAGTTCTTC.

The chain has TRBV4-1 and TRBJ1-2, with D possibly being TRBD1 (6 bases). Looked up from germline, CDR1 is MGHRA and CDR2 is YSYEKL. V gave up 0 bases and J gave up 4 bases, with 12 bases separating them. The CDR3 length is 15 residues. The CDR3 coding sequence is TGCGCCAGCAGCCAAGAGCGGGGGCGAGGCTATGGCTACACCTTC. Protein sequence: CASSQERGRGYGYTF.

This chain joins TRBV7-2 and TRBJ2-1; TRBD2 matches 8 bases. V lost 5 bases, J lost 8 bases, and 14 bases stayed unmatched. This CDR3 contains 16 residues. Germline V lookup: CDR1 SGHTA, CDR2 FQGNSA. The CDR3 loop is CASSPRGGGLIDEQFF. CDR3 in DNA: TGTGCCAGCAGCCCCCGGGGCGGGGGGCTGATAGATGAGCAGTTCTTC.